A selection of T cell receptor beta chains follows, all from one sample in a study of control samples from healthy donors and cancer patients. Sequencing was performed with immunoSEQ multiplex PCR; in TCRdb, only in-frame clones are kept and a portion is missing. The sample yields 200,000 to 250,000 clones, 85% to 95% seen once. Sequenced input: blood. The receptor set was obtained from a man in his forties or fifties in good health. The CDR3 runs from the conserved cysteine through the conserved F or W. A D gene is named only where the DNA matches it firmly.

CDR3nt: TGTGCCAGCATCCAACCAGGGGGTCTGAATGGCTACACCTTC; CDR3aa: CASIQPGGLNGYTF; j_gene: TRBJ1-2; v_gene: TRBV6-6; d_gene: TRBD1
CDR3nt: TGCGCCAGCCGCCAGAGCGGCTCCTACGAGCAGTACTTC; CDR3aa: CASRQSGSYEQYF; j_gene: TRBJ2-7; v_gene: TRBV5-1; d_gene: NA
CDR3nt: TGTGCCAGCAGCGTGATGACAGAAACCTACGAGCAGTACTTC; CDR3aa: CASSVMTETYEQYF; j_gene: TRBJ2-7; v_gene: TRBV9; d_gene: NA
CDR3nt: TGTGCCAGCTCACCGATTGATCAGGATCACGAGCAGTACTTC; CDR3aa: CASSPIDQDHEQYF; j_gene: TRBJ2-7; v_gene: TRBV18; d_gene: NA
CDR3nt: TGTGCCAGCAGCCAAGCACGGACCGAGCAGTACTTC; CDR3aa: CASSQARTEQYF; j_gene: TRBJ2-7; v_gene: TRBV3-1/TRBV3-2; d_gene: NA
CDR3nt: TGTGCCAGCAGCTTAGAAAAGACGGGCTACACCTTC; CDR3aa: CASSLEKTGYTF; j_gene: TRBJ1-2; v_gene: TRBV7-9; d_gene: NA
CDR3nt: TGTGCCATCAATCAGGACAGGGGAGCTGAAGCTTTCTTT; CDR3aa: CAINQDRGAEAFF; j_gene: TRBJ1-1; v_gene: TRBV10-3; d_gene: TRBD1
CDR3nt: TGTGCCAGCAGCCAAGATGCGAGAGAAGCTTTCTTT; CDR3aa: CASSQDAREAFF; j_gene: TRBJ1-1; v_gene: TRBV14; d_gene: NA
CDR3nt: TGTGCCAGCAGCTTACGAAATTTGACTAACTATGGCTACACCTTC; CDR3aa: CASSLRNLTNYGYTF; j_gene: TRBJ1-2; v_gene: TRBV7-6; d_gene: NA
CDR3nt: TGCGCCAGCAGCGAGACTAGCGGGGTCGTTGAGCAGTTCTTC; CDR3aa: CASSETSGVVEQFF; j_gene: TRBJ2-1; v_gene: TRBV5-1; d_gene: TRBD2
CDR3nt: TGTGCCAGCAGCGCCGGGACAGCTGAGAACACTGAAGCTTTCTTT; CDR3aa: CASSAGTAENTEAFF; j_gene: TRBJ1-1; v_gene: TRBV5-8; d_gene: TRBD1
CDR3nt: TGTGCCACCAGCAGGGGACATGGGACTAGCGGGGGGCGGACCCAGTACTTC; CDR3aa: CATSRGHGTSGGRTQYF; j_gene: TRBJ2-5; v_gene: TRBV15; d_gene: TRBD2
CDR3nt: TGTGCCAGCCGCCACAGGGGGAGGGTTTATTCACCCCTCCACTTT; CDR3aa: CASRHRGRVYSPLHF; j_gene: TRBJ1-6; v_gene: TRBV5-8; d_gene: TRBD1